The clone carrying this T cell receptor beta chain was seen a few times. No antigen is known for it. The CDR3 loop spans 15 amino acids. Germline lookup yields CDR1 LNHDA and CDR2 SQIVND (reference sequence). The V end lost 3 bases, the J end lost 0 bases, and 9 bases lay between the germline ends. The data were taken from a study of early T cells in non-severe SARS-CoV-2 infection. Study as a whole: Sequenced material consisted of bulk RNA (from unsorted whole blood), and chains were unpaired. Study findings and constraints: The study's VDJdb matching favored anti-spike CD8 responses and missed private and CD4 specificities.

Tagging with unique molecular identifiers was applied to individual cDNA molecules. Each CDR3 protein is one row after TCRdb ran MiXCR on the 5' RACE reads. The profile shows tens of thousands of distinct CDR3 sequences, less than 9.5% of them singletons. Sequenced: whole blood. The chain carries TRBV19 and TRBJ1-3, with D unresolved. This receptor was identified in an adult who was a healthcare worker with PCR-confirmed SARS-CoV-2 infection or an uninfected control (not recorded which). This CDR3 is CASSIGRISGNTIYF. The CDR3 DNA sequence: TGTGCCAGTAGTATTGGGAGAATCTCTGGAAACACCATATATTTT.